This T cell receptor beta chain appears in the sequencing data of a study of T cells in Graves' hyperthyroidism and ophthalmopathy. CDR1 and CDR2 from the germline V gene are ENHRY and SYGVKD. The CDR3 sequence is 12 residues long. V lost 4 bases, J lost 5 bases, and 8 bases lay in between. Study observations and caveats: For ophthalmopathy, model prediction preceded onset by a median about 6 months. Blood samples included most of the expanded thyroid clonotypes exceeding 0.001. Stable hyperthyroidism and ophthalmopathy were separated using 13 V-J signatures.

TCR beta CDR3 sequences were amplified from RNA transcripts. The HTBI primer set was used in a first-round RT-PCR of the TCR CDR3. One entry per CDR3 protein, called by TCRdb with MiXCR from the multiplex PCR reads. The table includes 450,000 to 700,000 distinct CDR3 sequences, around 45% detected once. As regards this clonotype: Its antigen is unidentified.

The clonotype originates from an adult woman with Graves' disease, either hyperthyroidism or ophthalmopathy (not recorded which). Material: peripheral blood or thyroid tissue (not recorded which). The chain joins TRBV10-3 to TRBJ2-5, with D perhaps TRBD1 or TRBD2 (5 bases each). CDR3 amino acids: CAISVGAETQYF. CDR3 sequence (DNA): TGTGCCATCAGTGTCGGGGCCGAGACCCAGTACTTC.